This passage covers 16 T cell receptor beta chains from one sample sequenced in a study of blood T cell repertoires in COVID-19. TCRdb's copy holds only in-frame clones and misses some; the assay was immunoSEQ multiplex PCR. The repertoire has nearly 250,000 clones, about 89% of them found once; the top ten carry 1.6%. Sequencing input: peripheral blood. Receptors originate from a woman aged 60-75 years who had recovered from COVID-19.

The rearrangement joins TRBV28 to TRBJ1-2; unclear D gene. The germline V gene has CDR1 MDHEN and CDR2 SYDVKM. With 6 bases removed from V and 4 bases from J, the gap between germline ends came to 15 bases. CDR3 length equals 14 residues. The CDR3 DNA reads TGTGCCAGCAGCCGGAAGGGAGTCAGCTATGGCTACACCTTC. This codes for CASSRKGVSYGYTF.

The V call is TRBV11-3, the J call TRBJ2-3; 11 positions agree with TRBD2. The CDR3 extends over 19 amino acids. Losses at the gene ends were 2 bases for V and 1 base for J; bases not matched to a gene: 11. Germline lookup yields CDR1 SGHNT and CDR2 YENEEA. CDR3 bases: TGTGCCAGCAGCTTATGGAGGTGCGTAGCGGGGGGGGGCACAGATACGCAGTATTTT. It yields the protein CASSLWRCVAGGGTDTQYF.

The chain combines TRBV3-1 (or the pseudogene TRBV3-2) with TRBJ1-6; D perhaps matches TRBD1 (5 bases). Germline CDR1 and CDR2: LGHDT and YNNKEL (reference sequence). V was pared by 0 bases and J by 14 bases, with 11 bases between. The CDR3 extends over 13 amino acids. CDR3 amino acids: CASSQDAGHSLHF. In nucleotides, the CDR3 is TGTGCCAGCAGCCAAGATGCTGGACATTCCCTCCACTTT.

V is TRBV5-1 and J is TRBJ1-5; D remains ambiguous. CDR3 length equals 13 residues. V was cut by 3 bases and J by 4 bases, with 8 bases left in between. CDR1 is SGHRS, CDR2 YFSETQ, per germline. The CDR3: CASSSSPNQPQHF. CDR3 in DNA: TGCGCCAGCAGCTCGAGTCCAAATCAGCCCCAGCATTTT.

The chain uses TRBV6-6 and TRBJ1-2; tentative D call: TRBD1 (6 bases). The CDR3 totals 18 residues. Trimming took off 5 bases at V and 2 bases at J, with 24 bases between the two ends. Germline V CDR1 and CDR2: MNHNY, SVGAGI (reference sequence). The CDR3 sequence is CASSLKGTPRQANYGYTF. DNA for the CDR3: TGTGCCAGCAGTCTGAAGGGGACACCGAGACAAGCCAACTATGGCTACACCTTC.

The rearrangement uses TRBV4-3 and TRBJ2-2; D remains ambiguous. The CDR3 totals 16 residues. V dropped 1 base and J dropped 1 base, with 10 bases sitting between them. CDR1 and CDR2 from the germline V gene are LGHNA and YSLEER. CDR3 in amino acids: CASSQGVAVNTGELFF. CDR3 nucleotides: TGCGCCAGCAGCCAAGGGGTGGCGGTGAACACCGGGGAGCTGTTTTTT.

The chain combines TRBV9 with TRBJ2-3; no reliable D call. CDR3 length equals 11 residues. Germline V CDR1 and CDR2: SGDLS, YYNGEE. The V end lost 0 bases, the J end lost 7 bases, and 3 bases lay between the germline ends. CDR3 DNA: TGTGCCAGCAGCGTAGCCAATACGCAGTATTTT. Translated, it gives CASSVANTQYF.

The rearrangement joins TRBV28 to TRBJ2-4; the match to TRBD2 covers 8 bases. The CDR3 totals 18 residues. CDR1 MDHEN and CDR2 SYDVKM come from the germline V gene. V shed 3 bases and J 3 bases; nucleotides not matched to a gene: 13. CDR3 DNA sequence: TGTGCCAGCAGTTTCGCGATTCCCGGGGGGGGTCGCAAAAACATTCAGTACTTC. As protein: CASSFAIPGGGRKNIQYF.

The chain has TRBV4-1 and TRBJ2-4, with 13 bases fitting TRBD2. The CDR3 length is 19 residues. CDR1 and CDR2 from the germline V gene are MGHRA and YSYEKL. With 4 bases clipped from V and 3 bases from J, the junction kept 12 bases outside the gene matches. In nucleotides, the CDR3 is TGCGCCAGCAGCCCTGGACTAGCGGGGGTCGTCCGGGTCAAAAACATTCAGTACTTC. Translating it yields CASSPGLAGVVRVKNIQYF.

This clone was detected once. The V gene is TRBV7-4, the J gene TRBJ1-6; D is ambiguous. This CDR3 is built from 17 residues. Per the germline V gene, CDR1 is SGHVT and CDR2 is SQSDAQ. V was cut by 8 bases and J by 2 bases, with 19 bases left in between. CDR3: CASSRSSGRAYNSPLHF. CDR3 nucleotide sequence: TGTGCCAGCTCCAGGAGCAGTGGGAGGGCCTATAATTCACCCCTCCACTTT.

This chain links TRBV6-5 with TRBJ1-4; no clear D gene. V was shortened by 6 bases and J by 11 bases, with 10 bases between the two germline ends. The germline V gene has CDR1 MNHEY and CDR2 SVGAGI. The CDR3 totals 11 residues. CDR3 loop: CASRANSKLFF. CDR3 sequence (DNA): TGTGCCAGCAGAGCTAATTCTAAACTGTTTTTT.

Only one count was recorded for this clone. The chain couples TRBV5-5 to TRBJ1-3; D not certain. From germline, CDR1 is SGHKS and CDR2 YYEKEE (reference sequence). The CDR3 runs to 14 residues. V lost 1 base, J lost 0 bases, and 5 bases lay in between. The CDR3, as DNA: TGTGCCAGCAGCTTGTTCAGCTCTGGAAACACCATATATTTT. Protein: CASSLFSSGNTIYF.

In nucleotides, the CDR3 is TGTGCCAGTACACGGTCAGGGGGCTACGAGCAGTACTTC. Translated: CASTRSGGYEQYF. The chain is built from TRBV12-3 or TRBV12-4 and TRBJ2-7; 7 nucleotides match TRBD1. V lost 9 bases and J lost 3; bases outside the gene matches: 8. There are 13 residues in the CDR3.

This clone was seen more than once but under ten times. V gene TRBV5-1 combines with J gene TRBJ1-6; perhaps TRBD1 as D (5 bases). Germline CDR1 and CDR2: SGHRS and YFSETQ. The germline V and J ends were trimmed by 0 bases and 14 bases, with 12 bases remaining between them. The length of the CDR3 is 13 residues. CDR3 protein: CASSLDDSSALHF. Here the CDR3 DNA reads TGCGCCAGCAGCTTGGATGACAGTTCGGCCCTCCACTTT.

This chain uses TRBV29-1 with TRBJ1-1; 9 nucleotides match TRBD1. Per germline, CDR1 SQVTM and CDR2 ANQGSEA. V lost 7 bases to trimming and J lost 1 base; unmatched junction nucleotides: 7. The CDR3 runs to 14 residues. The CDR3 sequence: CSGKTGQGNTEAFF. The CDR3 DNA sequence: TGCAGCGGAAAGACGGGACAGGGGAACACTGAAGCTTTCTTT.

J is TRBJ1-2 and V is TRBV6-6; weak D call: TRBD1 (6 bases). With 2 bases removed from V and 2 bases from J, the gap between germline ends came to 6 bases. The CDR3 is 13 amino acids. Germline assignment: CDR1 MNHNY and CDR2 SVGAGI (reference sequence). The CDR3 loop reads CASSYGQNYGYTF. Here the CDR3 DNA reads TGTGCCAGCAGTTACGGACAGAACTATGGCTACACCTTC.